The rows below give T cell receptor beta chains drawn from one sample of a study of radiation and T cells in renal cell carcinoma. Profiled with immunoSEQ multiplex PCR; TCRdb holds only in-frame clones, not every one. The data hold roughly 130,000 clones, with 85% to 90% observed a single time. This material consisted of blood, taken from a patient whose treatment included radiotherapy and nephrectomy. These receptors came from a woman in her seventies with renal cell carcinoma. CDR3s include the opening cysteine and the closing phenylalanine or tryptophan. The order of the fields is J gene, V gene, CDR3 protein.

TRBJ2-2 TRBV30 CAWSPGGTNTGELFF
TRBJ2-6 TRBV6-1 CASSVQVSGANVLTF
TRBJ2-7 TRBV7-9 CASSHPTVFEQYF
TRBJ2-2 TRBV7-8 CASSLVWGANTGELFF
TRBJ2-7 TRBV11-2 CASSPFSTYLYKGQYF
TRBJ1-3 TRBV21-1 CASSKALEGTEGNTIYF
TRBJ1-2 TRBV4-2 CASSQDGGAWFGYTF
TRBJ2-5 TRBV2 CASSGVAGGQETQYF
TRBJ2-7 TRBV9 CASSGQVPGDAVYEQYF
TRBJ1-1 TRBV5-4 CASSLASGAGAEAFF
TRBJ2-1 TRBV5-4 CASSPPRRGLHNEQFF
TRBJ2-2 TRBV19 CASSSSLSGTGELFF
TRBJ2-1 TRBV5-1 CASSPSNSDNEQFF
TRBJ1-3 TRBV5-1 CASSPDRGYGNTIYF
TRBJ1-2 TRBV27 CASSLWDSRMGLYGYTF
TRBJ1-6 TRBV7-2 CASSPKGSSYNSPLHF
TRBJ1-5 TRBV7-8 CASSLGQGSNNQPQHF
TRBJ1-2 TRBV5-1 CASSLGQGALAGYTF
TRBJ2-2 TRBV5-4 CASSRSTGQAGELFF
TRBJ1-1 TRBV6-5 CASSWTDSMNTEAFF
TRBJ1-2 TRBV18 CASSPTENYGYTF
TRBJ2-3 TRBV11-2 CASSPGLAPSTDTQYF
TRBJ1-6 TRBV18 CASSSDRGNSPLHF
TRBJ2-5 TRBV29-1 CSANRGLGETQYF